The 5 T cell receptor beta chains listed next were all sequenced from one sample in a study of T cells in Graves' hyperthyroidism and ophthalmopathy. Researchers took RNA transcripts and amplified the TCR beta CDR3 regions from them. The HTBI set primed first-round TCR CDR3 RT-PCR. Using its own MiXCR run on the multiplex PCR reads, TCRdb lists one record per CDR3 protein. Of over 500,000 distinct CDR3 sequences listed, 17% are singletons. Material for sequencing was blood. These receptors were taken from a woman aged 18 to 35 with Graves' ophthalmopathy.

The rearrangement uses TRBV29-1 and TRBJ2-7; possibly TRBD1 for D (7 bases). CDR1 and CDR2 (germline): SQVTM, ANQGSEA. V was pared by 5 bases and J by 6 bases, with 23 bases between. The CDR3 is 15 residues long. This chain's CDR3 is CSVRKGQGEASEQYF. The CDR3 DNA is TGCAGCGTTCGTAAGGGGCAGGGGGAGGCTTCCGAGCAGTACTTC.

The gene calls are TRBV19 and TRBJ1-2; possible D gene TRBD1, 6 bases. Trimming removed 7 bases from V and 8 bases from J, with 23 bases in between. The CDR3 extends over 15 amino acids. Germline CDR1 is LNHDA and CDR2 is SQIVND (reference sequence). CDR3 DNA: TGTGCCAGTACCAACGACGGGGGCTCCACCAACGGCTACACCTTC. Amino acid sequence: CASTNDGGSTNGYTF.

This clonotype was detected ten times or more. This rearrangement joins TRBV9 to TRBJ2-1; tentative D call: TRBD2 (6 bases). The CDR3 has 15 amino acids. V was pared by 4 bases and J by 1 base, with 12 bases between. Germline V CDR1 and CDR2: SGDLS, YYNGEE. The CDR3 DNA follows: TGTGCCAGCAGCACCCACAGCGGGTCCTACAATGAGCAGTTCTTC. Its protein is CASSTHSGSYNEQFF.

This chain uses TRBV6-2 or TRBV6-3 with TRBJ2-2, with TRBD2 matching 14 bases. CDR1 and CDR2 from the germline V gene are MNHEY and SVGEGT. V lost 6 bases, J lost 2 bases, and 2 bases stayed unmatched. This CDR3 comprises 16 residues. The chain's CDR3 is CASRTSGRANTGELFF. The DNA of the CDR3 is TGTGCCAGCAGGACTAGCGGGAGGGCCAACACCGGGGAGCTGTTTTTT.

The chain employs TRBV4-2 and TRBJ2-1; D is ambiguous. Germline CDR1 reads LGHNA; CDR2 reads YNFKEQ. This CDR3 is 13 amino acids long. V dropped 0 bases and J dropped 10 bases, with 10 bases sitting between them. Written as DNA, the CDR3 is TGTGCCAGCAGCCAAGATCCGGGCTACGAGCAGTTCTTC. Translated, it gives CASSQDPGYEQFF.